The sequence of this T cell receptor beta chain was determined in a study of STAT5B mutations in CD4+ large granular lymphocyte leukemia. Regarding the study as a whole: Without putative leukemic clones, patient CD4-sorted repertoires remained more clonal than healthy CD4+ repertoires. Higher CD4+ than CD8+ T-LGLL clonality might reflect small sample size. About a quarter of private leukemic clonotypes occurred rarely in other patients' non-leukemic repertoires. Compared with healthy controls (2/35), patient top clones favored TRBV06 (8/27).

Generated by immunoSEQ multiplex PCR, the TCRdb table keeps only in-frame clones and is missing some. The sample lists 30,000 to 40,000 clones; about 87% were seen once. The CDR3 sequence is 13 residues long. Germline V gene data show CDR1 as GTSNPN and CDR2 as SVGIG (reference sequence). V shed 0 bases and J shed 11 bases, with 17 bases lying between them. Comment on this clone: Its specificity is not known.

The TCR originated in a human donor in good health. V is TRBV30 and J is TRBJ2-7; D is unresolved. Sequences were obtained from CD4+ T cells from blood buffy coats. The CDR3 loop is CAWSVARPKDKYF. The CDR3 nucleotides read TGTGCCTGGAGTGTAGCCAGGCCCAAAGATAAGTACTTC.